Following are 2 T cell receptor beta chains from one sample sequenced in a study of cytomegalovirus exposure and HLA in healthy donors. Primers included in the PCR were 60 Vbeta and 13 Jbeta primers. The assay was immunoSEQ multiplex PCR, and TCRdb's table has in-frame clones only and misses some. The data contain some 170,000 clones, 60% to 85% of them singletons. Sequenced material: PBMCs. All receptors derive from a male donor in good health and CMV-seronegative.

V and J are TRBV29-1 and TRBJ1-1; 9 bases match TRBD1. V shed 1 base, J shed 3 bases, and the junction held 3 bases outside the gene matches. The CDR3 runs 14 residues. Germline lookup yields CDR1 SQVTM and CDR2 ANQGSEA. The CDR3 loop is CSVEVQGAHTEAFF. The CDR3 DNA reads TGCAGCGTTGAAGTACAGGGGGCGCACACTGAAGCTTTCTTT.

The chain links TRBV11-2 to TRBJ2-1; D is ambiguous. Trimming removed 5 bases from V and 5 bases from J, with 10 bases in between. CDR3 length: 13 residues. The germline V gene encodes CDR1 SGHAT and CDR2 FQNNGV. The CDR3 DNA reads TGTGCCAGCAGCCCTTCCCTTCACAATGAGCAGTTCTTC. This gives the protein CASSPSLHNEQFF.